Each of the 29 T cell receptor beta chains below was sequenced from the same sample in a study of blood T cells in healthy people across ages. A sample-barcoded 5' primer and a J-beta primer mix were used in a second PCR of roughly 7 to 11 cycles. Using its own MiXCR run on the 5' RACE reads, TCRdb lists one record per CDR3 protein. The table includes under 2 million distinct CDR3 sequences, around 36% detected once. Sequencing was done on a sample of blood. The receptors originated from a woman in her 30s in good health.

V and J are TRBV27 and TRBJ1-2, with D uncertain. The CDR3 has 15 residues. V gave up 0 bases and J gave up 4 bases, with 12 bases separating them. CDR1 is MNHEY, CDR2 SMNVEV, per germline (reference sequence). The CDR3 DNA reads TGTGCCAGCAGTTTATCGTTGGGGAGGAGCTATGGCTACACCTTC. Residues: CASSLSLGRSYGYTF.

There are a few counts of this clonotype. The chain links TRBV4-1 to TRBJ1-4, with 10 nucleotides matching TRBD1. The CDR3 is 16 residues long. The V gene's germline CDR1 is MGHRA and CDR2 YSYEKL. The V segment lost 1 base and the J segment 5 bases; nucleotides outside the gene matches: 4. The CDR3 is CASSQGGTGVNEKLFF. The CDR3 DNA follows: TGCGCCAGCAGCCAAGGCGGGACAGGGGTGAATGAAAAACTGTTTTTT.

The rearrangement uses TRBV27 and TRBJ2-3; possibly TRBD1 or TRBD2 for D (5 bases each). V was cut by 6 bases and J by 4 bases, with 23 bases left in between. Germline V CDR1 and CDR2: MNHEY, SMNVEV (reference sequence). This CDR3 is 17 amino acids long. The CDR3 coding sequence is TGTGCCAGCAGCAAATCGCCACCGGGACGTTCTTCAGATACGCAGTATTTT. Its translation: CASSKSPPGRSSDTQYF.

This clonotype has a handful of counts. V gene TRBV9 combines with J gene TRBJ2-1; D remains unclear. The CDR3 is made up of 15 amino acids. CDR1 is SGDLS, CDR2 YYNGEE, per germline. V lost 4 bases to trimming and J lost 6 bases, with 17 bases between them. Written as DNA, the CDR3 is TGTGCCAGCAGCCCCCGATATCCGTCCGGCAATGAGCAGTTCTTC. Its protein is CASSPRYPSGNEQFF.

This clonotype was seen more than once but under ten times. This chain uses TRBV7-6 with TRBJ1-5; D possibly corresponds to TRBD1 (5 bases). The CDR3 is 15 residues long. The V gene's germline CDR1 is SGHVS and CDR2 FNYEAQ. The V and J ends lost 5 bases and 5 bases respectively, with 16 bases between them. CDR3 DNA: TGTGCCAGCAGCCCAAGGCAGGGAGCGGATCAGCCCCAGCATTTT. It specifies CASSPRQGADQPQHF.

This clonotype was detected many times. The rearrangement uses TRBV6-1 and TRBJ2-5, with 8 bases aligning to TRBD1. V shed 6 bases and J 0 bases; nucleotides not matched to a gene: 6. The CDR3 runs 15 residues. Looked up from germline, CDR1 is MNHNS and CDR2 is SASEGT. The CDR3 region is CASRARDRYQETQYF. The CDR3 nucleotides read TGTGCCAGCAGGGCAAGGGACAGGTACCAAGAGACCCAGTACTTC.

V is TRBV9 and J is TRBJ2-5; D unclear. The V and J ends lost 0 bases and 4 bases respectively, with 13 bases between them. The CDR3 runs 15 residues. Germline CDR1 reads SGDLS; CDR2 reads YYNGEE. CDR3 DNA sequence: TGTGCCAGCAGCGTAGGATCCGGGTCGGTAGAGACCCAGTACTTC. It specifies CASSVGSGSVETQYF. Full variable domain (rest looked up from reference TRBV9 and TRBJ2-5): DSGVTQTPKHLITATGQRVTLRCSPRSGDLSVYWYQQSLDQGLQFLIQYYNGEERAKGNILERFSAQQFPDLHSELNLSSLELGDSALYFCASSVGSGSVETQYFGPGTRLLVL.

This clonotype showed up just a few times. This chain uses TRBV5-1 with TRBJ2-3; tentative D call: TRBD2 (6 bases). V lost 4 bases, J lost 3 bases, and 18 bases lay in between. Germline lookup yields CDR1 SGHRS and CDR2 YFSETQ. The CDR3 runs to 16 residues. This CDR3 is CASSPGTEGGTDTQYF. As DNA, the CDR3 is TGCGCCAGCAGCCCTGGGACGGAGGGCGGAACAGATACGCAGTATTTT.

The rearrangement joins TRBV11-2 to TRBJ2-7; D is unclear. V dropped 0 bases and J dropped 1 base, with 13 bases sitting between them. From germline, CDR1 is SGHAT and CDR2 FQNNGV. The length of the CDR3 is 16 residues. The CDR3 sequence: CASSLDSGKPSYEQYF. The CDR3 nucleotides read TGTGCCAGCAGCTTAGATAGTGGAAAACCTTCCTACGAGCAGTACTTC. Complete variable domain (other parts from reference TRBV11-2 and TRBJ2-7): EAGVAQSPRYKIIEKRQSVAFWCNPISGHATLYWYQQILGQGPKLLIQFQNNGVVDDSQLPKDRFSAERLKGVDSTLKIQPAKLEDSAVYLCASSLDSGKPSYEQYFGPGTRLTVT.

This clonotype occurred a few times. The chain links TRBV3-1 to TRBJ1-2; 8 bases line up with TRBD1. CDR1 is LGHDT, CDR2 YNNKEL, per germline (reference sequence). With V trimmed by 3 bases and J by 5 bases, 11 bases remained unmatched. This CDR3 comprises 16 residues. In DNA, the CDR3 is TGTGCCAGCAGCCAGGCTACAGGGGGAAGGGTGTATGGCTACACCTTC. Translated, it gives CASSQATGGRVYGYTF.

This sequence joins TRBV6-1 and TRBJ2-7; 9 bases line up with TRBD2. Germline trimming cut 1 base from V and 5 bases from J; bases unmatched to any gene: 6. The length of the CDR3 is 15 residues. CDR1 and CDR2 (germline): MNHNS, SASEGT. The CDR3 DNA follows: TGTGCCAGCAGTGAAGTCGGACTAGCGAGACACGAGCAGTACTTC. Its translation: CASSEVGLARHEQYF.

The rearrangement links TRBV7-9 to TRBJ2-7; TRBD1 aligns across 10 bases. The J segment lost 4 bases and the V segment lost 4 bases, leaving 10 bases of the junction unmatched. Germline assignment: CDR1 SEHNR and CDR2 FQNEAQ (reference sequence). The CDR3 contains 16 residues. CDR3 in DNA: TGTGCCAGCAGCTCGCCCGACAGGGGGCATCGATACGAGCAGTACTTC. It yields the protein CASSSPDRGHRYEQYF.

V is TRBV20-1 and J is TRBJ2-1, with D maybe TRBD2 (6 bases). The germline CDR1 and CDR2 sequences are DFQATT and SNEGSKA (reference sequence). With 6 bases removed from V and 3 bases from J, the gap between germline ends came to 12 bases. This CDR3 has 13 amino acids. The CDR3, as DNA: TGCAGTGCCTTGCCGGGGGACTACAATGAGCAGTTCTTC. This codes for CSALPGDYNEQFF.

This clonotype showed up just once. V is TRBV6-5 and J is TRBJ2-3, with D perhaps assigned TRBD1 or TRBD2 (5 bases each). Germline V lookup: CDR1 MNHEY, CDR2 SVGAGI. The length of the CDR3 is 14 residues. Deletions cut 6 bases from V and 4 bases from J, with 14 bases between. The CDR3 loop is CASRDYGGADTQYF. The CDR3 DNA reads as TGTGCCAGCAGGGATTATGGGGGTGCAGATACGCAGTATTTT.

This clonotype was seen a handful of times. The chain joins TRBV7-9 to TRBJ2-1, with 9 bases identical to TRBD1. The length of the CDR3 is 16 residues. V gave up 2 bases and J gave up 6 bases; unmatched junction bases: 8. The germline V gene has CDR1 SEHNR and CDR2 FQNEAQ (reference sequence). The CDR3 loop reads CASSLSTGGAGNEQFF. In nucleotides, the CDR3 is TGTGCCAGCAGCTTAAGCACAGGGGGCGCAGGCAATGAGCAGTTCTTC. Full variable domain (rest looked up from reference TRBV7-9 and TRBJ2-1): DTGVSQNPRHKITKRGQNVTFRCDPISEHNRLYWYRQTLGQGPEFLTYFQNEAQLEKSRLLSDRFSAERPKGSFSTLEIQRTEQGDSAMYLCASSLSTGGAGNEQFFGPGTRLTVL.

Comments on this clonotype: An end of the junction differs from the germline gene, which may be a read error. This chain's CDR3 is CASSLASSREQYF. CDR3 bases: TGTGCCAGCAGCTTAGCTTCCTCTCGGGAGCAGTACTTC. V gene TRBV12-3 or TRBV12-4 combines with J gene TRBJ2-4; a possible D gene is TRBD2 (6 bases). The CDR3 spans 13 residues.

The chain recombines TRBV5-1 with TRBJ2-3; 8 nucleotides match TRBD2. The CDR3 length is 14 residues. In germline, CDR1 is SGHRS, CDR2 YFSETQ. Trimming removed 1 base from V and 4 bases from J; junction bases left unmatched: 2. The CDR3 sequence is CASSLKLAADTQYF. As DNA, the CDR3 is TGCGCCAGCAGCTTGAAACTAGCGGCAGATACGCAGTATTTT.

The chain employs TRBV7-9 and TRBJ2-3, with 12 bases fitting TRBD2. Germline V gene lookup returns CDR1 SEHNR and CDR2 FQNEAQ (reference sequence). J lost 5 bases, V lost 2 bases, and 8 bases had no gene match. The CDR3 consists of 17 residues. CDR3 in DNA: TGTGCCAGCAGCTTACCGCCGATGGGACTAGCGGGAGATACGCAGTATTTT. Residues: CASSLPPMGLAGDTQYF. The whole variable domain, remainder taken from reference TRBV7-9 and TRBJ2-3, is DTGVSQNPRHKITKRGQNVTFRCDPISEHNRLYWYRQTLGQGPEFLTYFQNEAQLEKSRLLSDRFSAERPKGSFSTLEIQRTEQGDSAMYLCASSLPPMGLAGDTQYFGPGTRLTVL.

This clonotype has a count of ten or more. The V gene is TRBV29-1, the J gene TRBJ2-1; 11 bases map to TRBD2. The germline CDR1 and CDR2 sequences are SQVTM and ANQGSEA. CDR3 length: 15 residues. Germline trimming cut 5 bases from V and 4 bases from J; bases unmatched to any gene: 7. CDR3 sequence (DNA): TGCAGCGTTATAGCGGGAGGGCCCCGATACAATGAGCAGTTCTTC. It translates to CSVIAGGPRYNEQFF.

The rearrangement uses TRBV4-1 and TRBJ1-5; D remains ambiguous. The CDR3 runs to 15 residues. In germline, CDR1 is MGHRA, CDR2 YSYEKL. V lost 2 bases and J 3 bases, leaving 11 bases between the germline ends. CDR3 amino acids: CASSQTRGINQPQHF. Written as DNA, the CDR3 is TGCGCCAGCAGCCAAACGCGGGGAATCAATCAGCCCCAGCATTTT.

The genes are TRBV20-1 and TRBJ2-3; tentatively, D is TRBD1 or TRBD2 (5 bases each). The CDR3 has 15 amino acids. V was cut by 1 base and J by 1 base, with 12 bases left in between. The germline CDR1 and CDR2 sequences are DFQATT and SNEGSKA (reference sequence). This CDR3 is CSARVGEKGTDTQYF. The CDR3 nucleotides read TGCAGTGCTAGAGTGGGGGAGAAGGGCACAGATACGCAGTATTTT.

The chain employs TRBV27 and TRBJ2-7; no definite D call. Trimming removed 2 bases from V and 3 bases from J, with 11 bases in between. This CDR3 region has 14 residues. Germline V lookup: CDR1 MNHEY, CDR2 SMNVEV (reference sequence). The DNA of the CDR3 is TGTGCCAGCAGTTTAGACGGCGCTTACTACGAGCAGTACTTC. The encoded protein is CASSLDGAYYEQYF.

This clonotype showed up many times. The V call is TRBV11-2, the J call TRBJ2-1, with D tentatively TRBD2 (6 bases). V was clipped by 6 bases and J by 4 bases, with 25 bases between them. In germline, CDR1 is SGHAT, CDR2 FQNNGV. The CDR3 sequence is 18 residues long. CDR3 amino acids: CASRRNPRPSGTYNEQFF. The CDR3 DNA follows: TGTGCCAGCAGACGAAACCCCAGGCCGTCGGGGACTTACAATGAGCAGTTCTTC.

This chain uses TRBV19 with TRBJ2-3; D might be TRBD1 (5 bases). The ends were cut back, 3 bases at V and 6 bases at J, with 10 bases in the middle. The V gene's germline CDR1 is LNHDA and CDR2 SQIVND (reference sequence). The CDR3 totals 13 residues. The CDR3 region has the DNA TGTGCCAGTAGTATCAAACCAGGGGATACGCAGTATTTT. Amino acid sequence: CASSIKPGDTQYF.

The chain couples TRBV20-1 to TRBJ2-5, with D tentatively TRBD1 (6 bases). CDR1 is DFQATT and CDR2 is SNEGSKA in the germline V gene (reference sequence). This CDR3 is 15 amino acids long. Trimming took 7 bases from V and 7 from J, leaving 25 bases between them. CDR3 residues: CSVSAEGVHRGTQYF. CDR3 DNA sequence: TGCAGTGTCTCCGCAGAGGGGGTCCATCGGGGGACCCAGTACTTC.

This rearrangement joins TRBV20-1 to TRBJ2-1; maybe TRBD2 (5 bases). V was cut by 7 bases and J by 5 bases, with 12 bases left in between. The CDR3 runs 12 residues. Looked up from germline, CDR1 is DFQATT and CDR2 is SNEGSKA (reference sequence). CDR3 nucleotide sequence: TGCAGTGTCTCGGACTGGCACAATGAGCAGTTCTTC. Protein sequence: CSVSDWHNEQFF.

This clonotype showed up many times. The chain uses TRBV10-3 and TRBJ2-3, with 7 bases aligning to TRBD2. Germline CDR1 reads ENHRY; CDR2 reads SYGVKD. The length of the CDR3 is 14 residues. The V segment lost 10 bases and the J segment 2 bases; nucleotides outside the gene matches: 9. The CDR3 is CASGTGLHTDTQYF. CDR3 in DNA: TGTGCCAGCGGGACGGGACTACACACAGATACGCAGTATTTT.

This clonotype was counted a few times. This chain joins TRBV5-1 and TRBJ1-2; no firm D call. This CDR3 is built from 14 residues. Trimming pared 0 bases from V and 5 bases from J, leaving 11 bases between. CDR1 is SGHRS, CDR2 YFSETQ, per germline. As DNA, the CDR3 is TGCGCCAGCAGCTTGGTGGCGGGAGAATATGGCTACACCTTC. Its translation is CASSLVAGEYGYTF.

The CDR3 DNA is TGTGCCAGCCCAGCGTCCGGAGGGGACTCCTACAATGAGCAGTTCTTC. Translating it yields CASPASGGDSYNEQFF. J is TRBJ2-1 and V is TRBV7-9, with a weak D call TRBD2 (6 bases). Germline CDR1 SEHNR, CDR2 FQNEAQ (reference sequence). The CDR3 is 16 residues long. V was pared by 8 bases and J by 0 bases, with 17 bases between.